Below, 20 T cell receptor beta chains from the same sample are listed, as sequenced in a study of spatial heterogeneity in lung cancer. TCRdb recomputed calls from the 5' RACE reads with MiXCR, one row per CDR3 protein. The data show 90,000 to 95,000 distinct CDR3 sequences, with less than 15% seen just once and about 41% held by the top ten. Time point specified: sample taken at primary tumor resection. Researchers sequenced whole RNA taken from tumor, nontumor lung or frozen PBMC without sorting. The source was PBMCs, collected at surgery. The receptors were gathered from a male donor with early-stage non-small cell lung cancer.

The chain is built from TRBV12-3 or TRBV12-4 and TRBJ2-3; D may be TRBD1 or TRBD2 (7 bases each). Trimming shortened V by 6 bases and J by 0 bases, and 10 bases separated the two germline ends. The CDR3 runs 14 residues. In DNA, the CDR3 is TGTGCCAGCAGCAGGGGGGGTAGCACAGATACGCAGTATTTT. This sequence encodes CASSRGGSTDTQYF.

This chain links TRBV14 with TRBJ1-1, with D possibly TRBD1 on 5 matching bases. The CDR3 runs 15 residues. Germline V gene sequence: CDR1 SGHDN, CDR2 FVKESK. Trimming left V 4 bases short and J 0 bases short, with 12 bases between. As DNA, the CDR3 is TGTGCCAGCAGCCCAAGCTGGGGCTTGAACACTGAAGCTTTCTTT. Encoded protein: CASSPSWGLNTEAFF.

This chain connects TRBV6-2 or TRBV6-3 to TRBJ1-5; 7 bases line up with TRBD1. The germline gives CDR1 MNHEY, CDR2 SVGEGT. J lost 5 bases, V lost 2 bases, and 6 bases had no gene match. CDR3 length equals 15 residues. Here the CDR3 reads CASSYLGQQYQPQHF. The CDR3 DNA reads as TGTGCCAGCAGTTACCTGGGACAGCAGTATCAGCCCCAGCATTTT.

This clonotype was detected a few times. The V call is TRBV29-1, the J call TRBJ1-3, with D unclear. The ends were cut back, 4 bases at V and 0 bases at J, with 10 bases in the middle. Looked up from germline, CDR1 is SQVTM and CDR2 is ANQGSEA. This CDR3 has 14 residues. DNA of the CDR3: TGCAGCGTTGGAACATCCAGCTCTGGAAACACCATATATTTT. Translating it yields CSVGTSSSGNTIYF.

The chain employs TRBV20-1 and TRBJ1-6; 9 bases agree with TRBD1. The length of the CDR3 is 13 residues. The V segment lost 3 bases and the J segment 9 bases; nucleotides outside the gene matches: 3. The germline gives CDR1 DFQATT, CDR2 SNEGSKA (reference sequence). The CDR3 region has the DNA TGCAGTGCTAGGGGACAGGGTGGTTCACCCCTCCACTTT. Protein: CSARGQGGSPLHF.

This clonotype was seen more than once but under ten times. The J gene is TRBJ1-2, the V gene TRBV20-1; TRBD1 aligns across 8 bases. The CDR3 consists of 11 residues. The germline V gene has CDR1 DFQATT and CDR2 SNEGSKA (reference sequence). CDR3 in DNA: TGCTTGGACAGGGATGACTATGGCTACACCTTC. Translated, it gives CLDRDDYGYTF.

The rearrangement joins TRBV7-2 to TRBJ2-1, with 10 bases matching TRBD1. The CDR3 is 13 amino acids. The V and J ends lost 5 bases and 9 bases, in that order; junction bases with no gene match: 4. Per germline, CDR1 SGHTA and CDR2 FQGNSA. In nucleotides, the CDR3 is TGTGCCAGCAGCCTGGACAGGGGGGGTGAGCAGTTCTTC. Its translation: CASSLDRGGEQFF.

This clonotype was counted at least ten times. V gene TRBV11-2 combines with J gene TRBJ2-1; 8 nucleotides agree with TRBD1. The CDR3 is 14 residues long. Germline loops: CDR1 SGHAT, CDR2 FQNNGV. Trimming took 7 bases from V and 8 from J; bases not matched to a gene: 10. CDR3 DNA sequence: TGTGCCAGCACCCCAGGGGGCTCGGGCGATGAGCAGTTCTTC. Amino acids: CASTPGGSGDEQFF. The full variable domain, in which reference TRBV11-2 and TRBJ2-1 provide the parts outside the CDR3, is EAGVAQSPRYKIIEKRQSVAFWCNPISGHATLYWYQQILGQGPKLLIQFQNNGVVDDSQLPKDRFSAERLKGVDSTLKIQPAKLEDSAVYLCASTPGGSGDEQFFGPGTRLTVL.

V and J are TRBV2 and TRBJ1-1; D is ambiguous. Germline CDR1 is SNHLY and CDR2 is FYNNEI. Trimming stripped 6 bases from V and 2 bases from J, with 13 bases between. The length of the CDR3 is 14 residues. The CDR3: CASRDGAFNTEAFF. The DNA for the CDR3 is TGTGCCAGCAGGGATGGTGCCTTTAACACTGAAGCTTTCTTT.

In its sample, this clonotype was seen a few times. The chain couples TRBV12-3 or TRBV12-4 to TRBJ2-3, with TRBD2 matching over 9 bases. Germline trimming cut 8 bases from V and 4 bases from J; bases unmatched to any gene: 7. This CDR3 contains 14 residues. CDR3 nucleotide sequence: TGTGCCAGCCAGATAGCGGGAGTTGCAGATACGCAGTATTTT. Its protein product is CASQIAGVADTQYF.

The genes are TRBV7-9 and TRBJ2-3; D ambiguous. The CDR3 covers 12 residues. Germline V gene lookup returns CDR1 SEHNR and CDR2 FQNEAQ (reference sequence). V lost 5 bases to trimming and J lost 6 bases, with 9 bases between them. This CDR3 reads CASSLAMDTQYF. As DNA, the CDR3 is TGTGCCAGCAGCCTCGCGATGGATACGCAGTATTTT.

The chain joins TRBV5-1 to TRBJ2-5; 9 bases fit TRBD2. Germline V gene data show CDR1 as SGHRS and CDR2 as YFSETQ. CDR3 size: 16 residues. Unmatched junction bases numbered 8, after V lost 0 bases and J lost 5 bases. The CDR3 loop reads CASSLELAGGLETQYF. The DNA for the CDR3 is TGCGCCAGCAGCTTGGAGTTGGCGGGAGGGCTGGAGACCCAGTACTTC.

This clonotype appeared many times. This sequence joins TRBV6-2 or TRBV6-3 and TRBJ2-2; D remains ambiguous. The V end lost 6 bases, the J end lost 8 bases, and 7 bases lay between the germline ends. The CDR3 has 11 amino acids. Germline V gives CDR1 MNHEY, CDR2 SVGEGT. For the CDR3, the DNA is TGTGCCAGCAGGTTCAGGGGGGAGCTGTTTTTT. It codes for CASRFRGELFF.

This clonotype was counted many times. The DNA of the CDR3 is TGCGCCAGCAGCGCTAGGGAACAGAGGGGATTTGGGTTCTTC. It encodes CASSAREQRGFGFF. V and J are TRBV4-3 and TRBJ2-1; D tentatively fits TRBD1 or TRBD2 (5 bases each). CDR1 is LGHNA and CDR2 is YSLEER in the germline V gene. The CDR3 runs to 14 residues. Trimming removed 5 bases at V and 15 bases at J, with 23 bases between.

CDR3 coding DNA: TGCAGTGCTAGGGGCCAGGGGATTATCAATGAGCAGTTCTTC. This codes for CSARGQGIINEQFF. The chain recombines TRBV20-1 with TRBJ2-1; D perhaps matches TRBD1 (6 bases). CDR3 length equals 14 residues. Germline CDR1 and CDR2: DFQATT and SNEGSKA (reference sequence). Trimming stripped 3 bases from V and 6 bases from J, with 15 bases between.

The chain uses TRBV20-1 and TRBJ2-1; TRBD2 matches 11 bases. This CDR3 is built from 14 residues. The V segment lost 3 bases and the J segment 9 bases; nucleotides outside the gene matches: 7. CDR1 DFQATT and CDR2 SNEGSKA come from the germline V gene (reference sequence). The CDR3 region is CSASGLAGGIEQFF. The CDR3 nucleotides read TGCAGTGCTAGTGGGCTAGCGGGGGGCATTGAGCAGTTCTTC.

This clonotype was recorded a few times. The V call is TRBV12-3 or TRBV12-4, the J call TRBJ2-7; D might be TRBD1 or TRBD2, each matching 5 bases. Trimming took 5 bases from V and 3 from J, leaving 17 bases between them. CDR3 length: 15 residues. CDR3 nucleotides: TGTGCCAGCAGTCCCGGGACCGCCAAAGTCTACGAGCAGTACTTC. Protein: CASSPGTAKVYEQYF.

The chain is built from TRBV20-1 and TRBJ2-1; D is tentatively TRBD1 or TRBD2 (5 bases each). The CDR3 extends over 14 amino acids. Germline V lookup: CDR1 DFQATT, CDR2 SNEGSKA (reference sequence). V lost 2 bases and J 0 bases, leaving 8 bases between the germline ends. DNA for the CDR3: TGCAGTGCTAGAAAGGGGAGCTCCTACAATGAGCAGTTCTTC. This encodes CSARKGSSYNEQFF.

This clonotype occurred a few times. The gene calls are TRBV7-2 and TRBJ1-2, with D uncertain. The CDR3 is 13 amino acids. Germline V gene sequence: CDR1 SGHTA, CDR2 FQGNSA. V lost 10 bases, J lost 2 bases, and 14 bases lay in between. Here the CDR3 reads CATSTGFNYGYTF. In nucleotides, the CDR3 is TGTGCCACCTCCACGGGGTTCAACTATGGCTACACCTTC.

This clonotype turned up a few times. The rearrangement joins TRBV6-6 to TRBJ1-3; D not resolved. V was trimmed by 2 bases and J by 1 base, leaving 9 bases between them. This CDR3 has 15 amino acids. Germline V gene sequence: CDR1 MNHNY, CDR2 SVGAGI (reference sequence). The chain's CDR3 is CASSYRPDSGNTIYF. CDR3 DNA: TGTGCCAGCAGTTACCGACCGGATTCTGGAAACACCATATATTTT.